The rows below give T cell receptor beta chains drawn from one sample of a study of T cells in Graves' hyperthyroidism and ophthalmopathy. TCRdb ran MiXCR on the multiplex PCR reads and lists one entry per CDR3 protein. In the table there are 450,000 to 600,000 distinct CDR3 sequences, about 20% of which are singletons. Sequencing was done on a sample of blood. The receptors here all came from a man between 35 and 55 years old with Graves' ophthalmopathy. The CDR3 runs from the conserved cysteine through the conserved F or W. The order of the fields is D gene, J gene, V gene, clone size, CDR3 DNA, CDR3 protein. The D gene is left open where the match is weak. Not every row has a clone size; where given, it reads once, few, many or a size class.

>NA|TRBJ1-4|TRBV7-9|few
TGTGCCAGCAGCTCACCCCCCCCCCGGGGGCAGCGTAATGAAAAACTGTTTTTT
CASSSPPPRGQRNEKLFF
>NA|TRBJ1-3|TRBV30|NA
TGTGCCTGGAGCCTCGGGGCGAGGTCTGGAAACACCATATATTTT
CAWSLGARSGNTIYF
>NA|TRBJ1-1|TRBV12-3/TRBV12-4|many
TGTGCCAGCAGTTTTGGTCGGAGCACTGAAGCTTTCTTT
CASSFGRSTEAFF
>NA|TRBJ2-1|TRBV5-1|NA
TGCGCCAGCAGATCCTCTACAGGGGTTAGCGGGGTCCAGCAGTTCTTC
CASRSSTGVSGVQQFF
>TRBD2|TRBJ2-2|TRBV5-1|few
TGCGCCAGCAGCTTGTCTAGCGGGGGATTGAGCACCGGGGAGCTGTTTTTT
CASSLSSGGLSTGELFF
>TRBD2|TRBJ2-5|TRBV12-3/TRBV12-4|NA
TGTGCCATCCGGAGGACTAGCGGGATGGAGACCCAGTACTTC
CAIRRTSGMETQYF
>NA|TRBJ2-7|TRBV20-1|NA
TGCAGTGCTAGAGATCATCGAGGAGGGGGCTACGAGCAGTACTTC
CSARDHRGGGYEQYF
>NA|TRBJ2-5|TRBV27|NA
TGTGCCAGCAGTTTATCTAAGGGCCGATCGCTAGAGTCCCAGTACTTC
CASSLSKGRSLESQYF
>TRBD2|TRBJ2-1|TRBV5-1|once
TGCGCCAGCAGCCCCCCAGAGGGGAGGGGCGAGAGGGCAGACAATGAGCAGTTCTTC
CASSPPEGRGERADNEQFF
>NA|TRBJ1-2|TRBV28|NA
TGTGCCAGTACAGAGGGTAACTATGGCTACACCTTC
CASTEGNYGYTF
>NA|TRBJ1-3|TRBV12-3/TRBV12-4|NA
TGTGCCAGCACCCCTTACTCTGGAAACACCCTATATTTT
CASTPYSGNTLYF
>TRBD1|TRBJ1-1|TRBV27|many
TGTGCCAGCACCGTCAGGGGGGGGTGGAACACTGAAGCTTTCTTT
CASTVRGGWNTEAFF
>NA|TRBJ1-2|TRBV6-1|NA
TGTGCCAGCTTCTCGTCCGGTCAGGGCGTATTCTATGGCTACACCTTC
CASFSSGQGVFYGYTF
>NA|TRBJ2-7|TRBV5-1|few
TGCGCCAGCAGCCTAAAGACAGTCCTGGGGGACGAGCAGTACTTC
CASSLKTVLGDEQYF
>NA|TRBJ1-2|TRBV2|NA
TGTGCCAGCAGTGAAGGGCACCTCTATGGCTACACCTTC
CASSEGHLYGYTF
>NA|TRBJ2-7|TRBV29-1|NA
TGCAGCGCGGCGAGGGGGACACTCACCTACGAGCAGTACTTC
CSAARGTLTYEQYF
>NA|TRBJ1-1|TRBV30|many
TGTGCCTGGAGTGGCGGCCAGTGGAACACTGAAGCTTTCTTT
CAWSGGQWNTEAFF
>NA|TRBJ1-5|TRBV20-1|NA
TGCAGTGCTAGAGAGGGGGGAGCGGAAGGACAGCCCCAGCATTTT
CSAREGGAEGQPQHF
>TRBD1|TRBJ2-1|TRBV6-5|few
TGTGCCAGCAGTTCGGACAGGGACCACCGGCGGAAGCAGTTCTTC
CASSSDRDHRRKQFF
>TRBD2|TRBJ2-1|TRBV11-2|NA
TGTGCCAGCAGCTCCCCTGGAGCTAGCGGGGACTACAATGAGCAGTTCTTC
CASSSPGASGDYNEQFF
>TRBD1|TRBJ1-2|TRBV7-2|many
TGTGCCAGCAGCTCCGGGACAGCCTATGGCTACACCTTC
CASSSGTAYGYTF
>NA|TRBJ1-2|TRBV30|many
TGTGCCTGGATTCCCCCAAACAGGGCGTGGATCTATGGCTACACCTTC
CAWIPPNRAWIYGYTF
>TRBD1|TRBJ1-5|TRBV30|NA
TGTGCCTGGAGCCCCAGGGGGGATGGCCAGCCCCAGCATTTT
CAWSPRGDGQPQHF
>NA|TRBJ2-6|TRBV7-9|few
TGTGCCAGCAGCCCCCCGTCGGCCGGGGCCAACGTCCTGACTTTC
CASSPPSAGANVLTF
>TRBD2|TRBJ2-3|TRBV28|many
TGTGCCAGCAGCTCGTTCGGAGCGGGAGTCAGAACAGATACGCAGTATTTT
CASSSFGAGVRTDTQYF
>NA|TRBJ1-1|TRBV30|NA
TGTGCCTGGAGTCAGCGGGGTAACACTGAAGCTTTCTTT
CAWSQRGNTEAFF
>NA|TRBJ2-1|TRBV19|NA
TGTGCCACCCTACTGGTGACAGGGAGGGGAAATGAGCAGTTCTTC
CATLLVTGRGNEQFF
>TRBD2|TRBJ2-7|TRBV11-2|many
TGTGCCAGCAGCTTAGTGGGAGGGAAGACCTACGAGCAGTACTTC
CASSLVGGKTYEQYF
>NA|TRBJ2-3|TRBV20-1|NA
TGCAGTGCTAGCGGCGGGGGCCCTAGCACAGATACGCAGTATTTT
CSASGGGPSTDTQYF
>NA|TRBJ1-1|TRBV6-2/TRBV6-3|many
TGTGCCAGCAGTTACGTTCGTGGCACTGAAGCTTTCTTT
CASSYVRGTEAFF
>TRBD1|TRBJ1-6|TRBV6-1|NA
TGTGCCAGCAGTGAGCCCGGGACAGGGAATTCACCCCTCCACTTT
CASSEPGTGNSPLHF
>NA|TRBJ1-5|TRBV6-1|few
TGTGCCAGCAGTTTCCGAAATAGCAATCAGCCCCAGCATTTT
CASSFRNSNQPQHF
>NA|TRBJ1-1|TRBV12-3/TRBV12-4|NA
TGTGCCAGCAGGGGTCAGGGCCGAGACACTGAAGCTTTCTTT
CASRGQGRDTEAFF
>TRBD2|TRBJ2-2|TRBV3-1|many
TGTGCCAGCAGCTTAGCGGGGGGGTCCGGGGAGCTGTTTTTT
CASSLAGGSGELFF
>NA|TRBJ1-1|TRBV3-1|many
TGTGCCAGCAGCCAAGCGGGGACTGAAGCTTTCTTT
CASSQAGTEAFF
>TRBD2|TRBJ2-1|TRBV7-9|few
TGTGCCAGCAGCCGCGGGACTAGCGGGGCCTACAATGAGCAGTTCTTC
CASSRGTSGAYNEQFF
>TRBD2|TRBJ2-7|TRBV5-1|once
TGCGCCAGCAGCCCCGGGACTAGCGGGAGCTCCTACGAGCAGTACTTC
CASSPGTSGSSYEQYF
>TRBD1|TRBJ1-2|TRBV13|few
TGTGCCAGCAGCCTGATAGGGGGCAGGGGCCACTATGGCTACACCTTC
CASSLIGGRGHYGYTF
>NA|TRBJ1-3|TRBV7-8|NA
TGTGCCAGCAGCTTAGTGGACAGCCGAAACACCATATATTTT
CASSLVDSRNTIYF
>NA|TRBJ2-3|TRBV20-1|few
TGCAGTGCTGGTAGCGAACTCACAGATACGCAGTATTTT
CSAGSELTDTQYF
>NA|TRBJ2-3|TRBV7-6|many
TGTGCCAGCAGCTTAGAGGTCGGGACTCCTATCACAGATACGCAGTATTTT
CASSLEVGTPITDTQYF
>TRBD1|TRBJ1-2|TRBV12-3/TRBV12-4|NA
TGTGCCAGCAGTTTCTCCCCGGAAGGGGGCTGGGGCTCGGGCTACACCTTC
CASSFSPEGGWGSGYTF
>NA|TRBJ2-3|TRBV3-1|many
TGTGCCAGCAGCCAGGGAACCCCCCGAGATACGCAGTATTTT
CASSQGTPRDTQYF
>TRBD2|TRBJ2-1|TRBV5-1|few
TGCGCCAGCAGCCATACGCTAGCGGGAGGAAACTACAATGAGCAGTTCTTC
CASSHTLAGGNYNEQFF
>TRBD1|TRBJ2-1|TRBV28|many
TGTGCCAGCAGTTACAGGGGAAGCTCCTACAATGAGCAGTTCTTC
CASSYRGSSYNEQFF
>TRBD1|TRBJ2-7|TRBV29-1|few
TGCAGCGTCACCGGGACAGGGGCCTACGAGCAGTACTTC
CSVTGTGAYEQYF
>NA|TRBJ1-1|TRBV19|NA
TGTGCCAGTAGTATTAGGGGAGGGGGTGGCACCACTGAAGCCTTCTTT
CASSIRGGGGTTEAFF
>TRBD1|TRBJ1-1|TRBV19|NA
TGTGCCAGTAGAGACGCCGGGACAGCAGCTTTCTTT
CASRDAGTAAFF
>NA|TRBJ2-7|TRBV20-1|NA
TGCAGTGCTAGAAAGGTTGCCTACGAGCAGTACTTC
CSARKVAYEQYF
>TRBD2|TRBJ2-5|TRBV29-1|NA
TGCAGCGCCCCCGTGGGGGCTAGCGGGTCTCAAGAGACCCAGTACTTC
CSAPVGASGSQETQYF
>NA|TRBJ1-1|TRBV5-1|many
TGCGCCAGCAGTCCCGTTGGTACGGGGAACACTGAAGCTTTCTTT
CASSPVGTGNTEAFF
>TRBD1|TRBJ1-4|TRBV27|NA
TGTGCCAGCAGTCGTTGGGGGACAGCAAATGAAAAACTGTTTTTT
CASSRWGTANEKLFF
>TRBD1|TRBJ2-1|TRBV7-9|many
TGTGCCAGCAGCTTCCGGACAGGCGGAGAAGGTGAGCAGTTCTTC
CASSFRTGGEGEQFF
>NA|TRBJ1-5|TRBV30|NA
TGTGCCTGGAGTGATCTGAATAGCAATCAGCCCCAGCATTTT
CAWSDLNSNQPQHF
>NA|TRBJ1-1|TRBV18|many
TGTGCCAGCTCACCAATCCTTCAGAACACTGAAGCTTTCTTT
CASSPILQNTEAFF
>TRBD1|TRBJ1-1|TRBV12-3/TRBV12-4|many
TGTGCCAGCAGTTTAACCACAGGGGGCACTGAAGCTTTCTTT
CASSLTTGGTEAFF
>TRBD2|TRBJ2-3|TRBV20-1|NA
TGCAGTGCTAGAGAGGGCGGGGGGATTATAGATACGCAGTATTTT
CSAREGGGIIDTQYF
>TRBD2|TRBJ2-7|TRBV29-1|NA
TGCAGCGCCGCGGGACTAGACTTCTACGAGCAGTACTTC
CSAAGLDFYEQYF
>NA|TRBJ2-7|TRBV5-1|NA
TGCGCCAGCAGCTTCACGGGGGACTTTATGGAGCAGTACTTC
CASSFTGDFMEQYF